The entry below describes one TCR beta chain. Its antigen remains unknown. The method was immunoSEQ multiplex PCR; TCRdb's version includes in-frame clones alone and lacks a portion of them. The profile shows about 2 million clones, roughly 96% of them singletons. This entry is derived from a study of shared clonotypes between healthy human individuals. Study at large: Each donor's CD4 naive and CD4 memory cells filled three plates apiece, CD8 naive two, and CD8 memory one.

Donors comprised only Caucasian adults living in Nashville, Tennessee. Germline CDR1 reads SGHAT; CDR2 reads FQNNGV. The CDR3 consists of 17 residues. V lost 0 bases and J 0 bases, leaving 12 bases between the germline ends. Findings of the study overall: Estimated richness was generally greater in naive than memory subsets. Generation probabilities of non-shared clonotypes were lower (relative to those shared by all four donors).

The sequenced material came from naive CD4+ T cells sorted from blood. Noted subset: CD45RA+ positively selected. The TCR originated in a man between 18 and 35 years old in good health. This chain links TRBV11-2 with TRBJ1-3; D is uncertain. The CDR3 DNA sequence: TGTGCCAGCAGCTTAGAGGGGTTTGGATTCTCTGGAAACACCATATATTTT. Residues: CASSLEGFGFSGNTIYF.